A single sample gave rise to the 8 T cell receptor beta chains below, sequenced in a study of early T cells in non-severe SARS-CoV-2 infection. Via MiXCR, TCRdb re-called the 5' RACE reads, giving one row per CDR3 protein. Among roughly 32,000 distinct CDR3 sequences, around 4% were seen once, and the ten largest hold around 8.5%. The sample consisted of whole blood. These receptors originate from an adult who was a healthcare worker with PCR-confirmed SARS-CoV-2 infection or an uninfected control (not recorded which).

J is TRBJ2-7 and V is TRBV11-2; no firm D call. This CDR3 is built from 13 residues. Germline V gene lookup returns CDR1 SGHAT and CDR2 FQNNGV. V was pared by 5 bases and J by 0 bases, with 8 bases between. CDR3 amino acids: CASSPRHSYEQYF. The CDR3 nucleotides are TGTGCCAGCAGCCCGAGACACTCCTACGAGCAGTACTTC.

This clonotype was found once. This could be a read error, since a much larger clone is one nucleotide away. Because the CDR3 is missing its conserved closing phenylalanine or tryptophan, this is likely a read error. The chain combines TRBV12-3 or TRBV12-4 with TRBJ1-1, with TRBD1 matching over 7 bases. This CDR3 has 17 amino acids. After removal of 3 bases from V and 4 bases from J, the junction contained 14 bases not matched to a gene. The CDR3 bases are TGTGCCAGCAGTTTCGGCAGGGGGAGTCAACGGGGCACTGAAGCTTTCTCT. Amino acids: CASSFGRGSQRGTEAFS.

This clonotype was counted many times. The chain employs TRBV20-1 and TRBJ2-7; TRBD1 matches 7 bases. The CDR3 has 17 amino acids. Germline trimming cut 3 bases from V and 3 bases from J; bases unmatched to any gene: 17. CDR1 and CDR2 (germline): DFQATT, SNEGSKA (reference sequence). The CDR3 sequence: CSARDPAGGIKGYEQYF. The CDR3 coding sequence is TGCAGTGCTAGGGATCCGGCAGGGGGAATTAAAGGCTACGAGCAGTACTTC.

This clonotype occurred many times. The chain uses TRBV18 and TRBJ1-5; TRBD1 is a possible D gene (5 bases). V was pared by 3 bases and J by 5 bases, with 11 bases between. The CDR3 sequence is 14 residues long. The germline V gene encodes CDR1 KGHSH and CDR2 LQKENI. CDR3 DNA: TGTGCCAGCTCACCGCTTATGACAGATCAGCCCCAGCATTTT. Protein sequence: CASSPLMTDQPQHF.

This clonotype was found many times. The chain carries TRBV18 and TRBJ1-1; D is possibly TRBD1 (5 bases). The V gene lost 5 bases and the J gene lost 0 bases, with 16 bases spanning the gap. Germline V gene data show CDR1 as KGHSH and CDR2 as LQKENI. The CDR3 consists of 16 residues. The CDR3 protein is CASSETGLLMNTEAFF. The CDR3, as DNA: TGTGCCAGCTCAGAGACGGGACTTCTCATGAACACTGAAGCTTTCTTT.

This clonotype has at least ten counts. The rearrangement joins TRBV12-3 or TRBV12-4 to TRBJ2-1; 12 bases match TRBD2. This CDR3 comprises 15 residues. The trim removed 3 bases at V and 9 bases at J, leaving 6 bases unmatched. CDR3 nucleotide sequence: TGTGCCAGCAGTTTGGGGGCTAGCGGGAGGGTTGAGCAGTTCTTC. The encoded protein is CASSLGASGRVEQFF.

This clonotype occurred many times. V is TRBV5-1 and J is TRBJ2-3; no firm D call. CDR3 length equals 15 residues. The V end lost 0 bases, the J end lost 2 bases, and 10 bases lay between the germline ends. Germline lookup yields CDR1 SGHRS and CDR2 YFSETQ. This CDR3 reads CASSLDRLFTDTQYF. The CDR3 DNA reads TGCGCCAGCAGCTTGGATCGGCTTTTCACAGATACGCAGTATTTT.

This clonotype was observed at least ten times. The rearrangement joins TRBV7-2 to TRBJ1-4, with D tentatively TRBD1 (5 bases). The CDR3 has 17 amino acids. The V end was cut by 3 bases, the J end by 0 bases, with 14 bases between. Germline assignment: CDR1 SGHTA and CDR2 FQGNSA. The CDR3 nucleotides read TGTGCCAGCAGCTTGGATGGACCGACAGCAACTAATGAAAAACTGTTTTTT. Translating gives CASSLDGPTATNEKLFF.